The clone carrying this T cell receptor beta chain counts as medium-sized. The antigen remains undetermined. V shed 4 bases, J shed 5 bases, and the junction held 6 bases outside the gene matches. This CDR3 is built from 13 residues. Germline CDR1 GTSNPN, CDR2 SVGIG (reference sequence). The data stem from a study of cytomegalovirus exposure and HLA in healthy donors. Regarding the study as a whole: A later analysis associated 15,000 or so TCR beta sequences with HLA alleles at a 0.05 false discovery rate. A list of roughly 180 TCR beta chains associated with cytomegalovirus was given.

The PCR ran on 60 Vbeta and 13 Jbeta primers. TCRdb's copy holds only in-frame clones and misses some; the assay was immunoSEQ multiplex PCR. The table includes under 150,000 clones, around 70% detected once. Donors were nominally healthy when sampled, though unrecorded immune exposures were likely. The specimen sequenced was PBMCs. The chain has TRBV30 and TRBJ1-1; 8 bases are a match to TRBD1. The sequence derives from a human donor in good health. The CDR3 is CAWTGDRRTEAFF. The CDR3 region has the DNA TGTGCCTGGACCGGGGACAGGCGGACTGAAGCTTTCTTT.